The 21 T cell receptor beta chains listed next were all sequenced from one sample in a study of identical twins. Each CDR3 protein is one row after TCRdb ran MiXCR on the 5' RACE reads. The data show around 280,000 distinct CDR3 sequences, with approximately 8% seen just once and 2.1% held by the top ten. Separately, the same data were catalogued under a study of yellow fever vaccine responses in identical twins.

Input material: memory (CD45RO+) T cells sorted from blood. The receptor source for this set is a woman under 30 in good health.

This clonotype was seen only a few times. CDR3 loop: CSARDWGGTEAFF. CDR3 DNA sequence: TGCAGTGCTAGAGATTGGGGAGGAACTGAAGCTTTCTTT. This chain joins TRBV20-1 and TRBJ1-1; no clear D. This CDR3 comprises 13 residues. CDR1 is DFQATT, CDR2 SNEGSKA, per germline (reference sequence). Deletions cut 0 bases from V and 5 bases from J, with 10 bases between.

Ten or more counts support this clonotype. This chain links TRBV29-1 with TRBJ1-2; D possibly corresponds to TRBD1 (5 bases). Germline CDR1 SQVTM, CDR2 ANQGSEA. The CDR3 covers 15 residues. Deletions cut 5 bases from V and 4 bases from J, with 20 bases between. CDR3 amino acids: CSVRLQAGPVYGYTF. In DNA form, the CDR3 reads TGCAGCGTTAGACTACAGGCGGGTCCCGTCTATGGCTACACCTTC.

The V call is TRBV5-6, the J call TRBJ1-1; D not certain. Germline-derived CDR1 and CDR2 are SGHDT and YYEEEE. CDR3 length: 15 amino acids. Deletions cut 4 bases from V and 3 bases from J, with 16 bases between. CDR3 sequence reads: CASSQRDGEDTEAFF. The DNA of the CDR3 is TGTGCCAGCAGCCAACGAGACGGGGAGGACACTGAAGCTTTCTTT.

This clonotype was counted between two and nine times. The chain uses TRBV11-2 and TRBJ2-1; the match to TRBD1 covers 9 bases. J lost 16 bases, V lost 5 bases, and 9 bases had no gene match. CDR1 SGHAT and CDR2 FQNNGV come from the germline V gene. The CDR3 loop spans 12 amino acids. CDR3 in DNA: TGTGCCAGCAGCCCGACGTGGGACAGGGTTTTCTTC. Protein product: CASSPTWDRVFF.

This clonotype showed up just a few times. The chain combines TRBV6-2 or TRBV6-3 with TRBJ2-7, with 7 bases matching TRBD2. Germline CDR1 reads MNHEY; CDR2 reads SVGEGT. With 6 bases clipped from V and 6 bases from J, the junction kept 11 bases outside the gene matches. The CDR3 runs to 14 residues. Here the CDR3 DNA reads TGTGCCAGCAGCGACTTGGGGCTAGCGGTCGAGCAGTACTTC. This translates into CASSDLGLAVEQYF.

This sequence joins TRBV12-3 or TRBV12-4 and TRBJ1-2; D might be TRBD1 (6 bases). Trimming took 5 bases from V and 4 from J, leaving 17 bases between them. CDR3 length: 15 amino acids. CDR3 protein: CASSIGGGRVYGYTF. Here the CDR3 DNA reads TGTGCCAGCAGTATCGGGGGGGGCAGGGTCTATGGCTACACCTTC.

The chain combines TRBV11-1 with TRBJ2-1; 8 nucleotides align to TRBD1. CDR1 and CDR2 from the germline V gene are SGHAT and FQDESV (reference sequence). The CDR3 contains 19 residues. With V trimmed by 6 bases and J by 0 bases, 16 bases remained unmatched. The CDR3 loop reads CASSYKPGQVSLSYNEQFF. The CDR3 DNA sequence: TGTGCCAGCAGTTATAAGCCGGGACAGGTGTCCCTCTCCTACAATGAGCAGTTCTTC.

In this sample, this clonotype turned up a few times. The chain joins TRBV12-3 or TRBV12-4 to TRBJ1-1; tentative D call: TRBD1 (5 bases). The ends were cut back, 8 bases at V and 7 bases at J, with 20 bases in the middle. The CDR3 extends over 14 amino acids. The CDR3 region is CASSGGGWLGEAFF. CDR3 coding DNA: TGTGCCAGCTCGGGTGGGGGGTGGCTCGGTGAAGCTTTCTTT.

The CDR3 is CSARGLTDRLASYEQYF. CDR3 nucleotides: TGCAGTGCTAGAGGGCTTACCGACCGACTAGCCTCCTACGAGCAGTACTTC. The chain combines TRBV20-1 with TRBJ2-7; 7 nucleotides line up with TRBD2. CDR1 is DFQATT and CDR2 is SNEGSKA in the germline V gene (reference sequence). This CDR3 spans 17 amino acids. The ends lost 1 base at V and 0 bases at J; junction bases unmatched: 12.

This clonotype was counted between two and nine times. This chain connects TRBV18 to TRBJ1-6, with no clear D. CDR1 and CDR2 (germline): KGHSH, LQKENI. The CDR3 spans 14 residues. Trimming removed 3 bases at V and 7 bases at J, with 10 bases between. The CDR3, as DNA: TGTGCCAGCTCACCTTCTACTGGGAATTCACCCCTCCACTTT. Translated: CASSPSTGNSPLHF.

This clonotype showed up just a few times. This chain's CDR3 is CASSLRGSGKTQYF. The CDR3 DNA reads TGTGCCAGCAGCTTAAGAGGAAGTGGAAAGACCCAGTACTTC. V usage is TRBV7-9 and J usage is TRBJ2-5; D is unclear. CDR1 is SEHNR and CDR2 is FQNEAQ in the germline V gene (reference sequence). The CDR3 runs to 14 residues. V lost 2 bases to trimming and J lost 6 bases, with 13 bases between them.

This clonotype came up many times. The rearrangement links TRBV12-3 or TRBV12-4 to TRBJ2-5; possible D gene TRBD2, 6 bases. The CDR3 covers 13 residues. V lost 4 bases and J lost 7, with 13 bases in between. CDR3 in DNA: TGTGCCAGCAGTTCGGGGGTACATCGGACCCAGTACTTC. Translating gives CASSSGVHRTQYF.

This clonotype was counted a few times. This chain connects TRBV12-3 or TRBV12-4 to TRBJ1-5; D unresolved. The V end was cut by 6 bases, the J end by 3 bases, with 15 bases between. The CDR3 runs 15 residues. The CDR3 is CASSPMLSFNQPQHF. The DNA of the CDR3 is TGTGCCAGCAGCCCCATGCTGAGCTTCAATCAGCCCCAGCATTTT.

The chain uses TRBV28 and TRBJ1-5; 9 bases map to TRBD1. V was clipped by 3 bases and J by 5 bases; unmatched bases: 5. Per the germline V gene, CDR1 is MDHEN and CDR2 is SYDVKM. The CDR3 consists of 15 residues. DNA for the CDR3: TGTGCCAGCAGTTTTGGGGGACAGGGCGATCAGCCCCAGCATTTT. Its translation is CASSFGGQGDQPQHF.

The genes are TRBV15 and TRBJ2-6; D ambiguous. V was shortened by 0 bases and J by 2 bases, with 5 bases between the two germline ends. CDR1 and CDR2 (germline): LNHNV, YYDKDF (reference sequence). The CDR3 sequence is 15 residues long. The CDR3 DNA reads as TGTGCCACCAGCAGAGAACGCCCTGGGGCCAACGTCCTGACTTTC. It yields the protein CATSRERPGANVLTF.

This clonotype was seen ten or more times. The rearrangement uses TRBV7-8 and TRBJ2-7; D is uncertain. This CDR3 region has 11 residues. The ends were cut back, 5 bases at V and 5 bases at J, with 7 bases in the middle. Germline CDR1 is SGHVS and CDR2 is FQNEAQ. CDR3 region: CASSQNDEQYF. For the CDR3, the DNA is TGTGCCAGCAGCCAGAACGACGAGCAGTACTTC.

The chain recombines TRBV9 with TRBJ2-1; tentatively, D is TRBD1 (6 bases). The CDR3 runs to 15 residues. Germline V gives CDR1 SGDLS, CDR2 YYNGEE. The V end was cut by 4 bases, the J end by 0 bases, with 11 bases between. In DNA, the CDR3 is TGTGCCAGCAGCCCGGTAGGGGGCTCCTACAATGAGCAGTTCTTC. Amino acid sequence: CASSPVGGSYNEQFF. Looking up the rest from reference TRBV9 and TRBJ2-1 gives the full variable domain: DSGVTQTPKHLITATGQRVTLRCSPRSGDLSVYWYQQSLDQGLQFLIQYYNGEERAKGNILERFSAQQFPDLHSELNLSSLELGDSALYFCASSPVGGSYNEQFFGPGTRLTVL.

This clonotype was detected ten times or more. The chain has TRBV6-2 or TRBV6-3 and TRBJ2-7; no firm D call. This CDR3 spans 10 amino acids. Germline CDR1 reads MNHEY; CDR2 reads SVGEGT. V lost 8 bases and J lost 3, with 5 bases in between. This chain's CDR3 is CASGDYEQYF. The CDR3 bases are TGTGCCAGCGGCGACTACGAGCAGTACTTC.

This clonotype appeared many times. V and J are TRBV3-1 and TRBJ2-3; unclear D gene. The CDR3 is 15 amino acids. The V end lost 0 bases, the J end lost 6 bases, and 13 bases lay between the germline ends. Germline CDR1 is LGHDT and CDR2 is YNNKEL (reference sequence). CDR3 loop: CASSQDYSAADTQYF. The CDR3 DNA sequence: TGTGCCAGCAGCCAAGATTATTCAGCAGCGGATACGCAGTATTTT.

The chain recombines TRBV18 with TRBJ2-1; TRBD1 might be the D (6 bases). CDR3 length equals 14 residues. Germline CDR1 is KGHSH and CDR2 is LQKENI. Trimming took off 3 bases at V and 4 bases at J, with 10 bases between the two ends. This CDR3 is CASSPGHEYNEQFF. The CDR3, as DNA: TGTGCCAGCTCACCGGGACACGAATACAATGAGCAGTTCTTC. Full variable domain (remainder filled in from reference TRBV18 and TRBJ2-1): NAGVMQNPRHLVRRRGQEARLRCSPMKGHSHVYWYRQLPEEGLKFMVYLQKENIIDESGMPKERFSAEFPKEGPSILRIQQVVRGDSAAYFCASSPGHEYNEQFFGPGTRLTVL.

The CDR3 protein is CASSLGTGEGYTGELFF. The CDR3 region has the DNA TGCGCCAGCAGCTTGGGGACTGGAGAGGGGTACACCGGGGAGCTGTTTTTT. The chain combines TRBV5-1 with TRBJ2-2, with D perhaps assigned TRBD1 or TRBD2 (5 bases each). Germline CDR1 reads SGHRS; CDR2 reads YFSETQ. Trimming left V 0 bases short and J 3 bases short, with 15 bases between. The CDR3 loop spans 17 amino acids.